The T cell receptor beta chain described here comes from a study of long-term antiretroviral therapy in people with HIV. It was version v3.0 of the immunoSEQ assay that was run at survey level. Some clones are missing from TCRdb's copy, which holds only in-frame ones; the method was immunoSEQ multiplex PCR. This sample yields under 45,000 clones, of which under 85% are seen a single time; roughly 6.3% belongs to the top ten. This clone was counted only a few times. As yet, its antigen is unknown. Overall study findings and caveats: Information on adherence, resistance and therapy changes was unavailable. Following ART, diversity rose but still fell short of transplant donor controls.

It was in the United States that all participants with HIV were treated. Every sample had about 0.85-10 million cryopreserved PBMC in it before DNA extraction. This CDR3 has 18 amino acids. The receptor was isolated from a man between 18 and 35 years old with HIV. The chain joins TRBV21-1 to TRBJ1-4; no DNA check was done on the table's D call, TRBD1. TRBV21-1 has pseudogene status. Sample: unsorted PBMCs, taken 1 year after starting antiretroviral therapy. CDR3: CASSKRRGRRESNEKLFF. The CDR3 DNA follows: TGTGCCAGCAGCAAAAGGAGGGGGCGAAGAGAGTCTAATGAAAAACTGTTTTTT.